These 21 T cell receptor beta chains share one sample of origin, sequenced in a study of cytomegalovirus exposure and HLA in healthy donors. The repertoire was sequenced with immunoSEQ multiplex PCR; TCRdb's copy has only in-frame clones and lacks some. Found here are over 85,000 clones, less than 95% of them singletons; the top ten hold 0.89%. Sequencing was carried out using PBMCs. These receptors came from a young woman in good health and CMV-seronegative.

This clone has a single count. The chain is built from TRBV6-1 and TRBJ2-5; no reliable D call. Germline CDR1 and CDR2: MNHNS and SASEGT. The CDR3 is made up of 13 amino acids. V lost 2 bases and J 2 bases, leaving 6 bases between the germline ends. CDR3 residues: CASSEYLQETQYF. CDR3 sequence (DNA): TGTGCCAGCAGTGAATATTTACAAGAGACCCAGTACTTC.

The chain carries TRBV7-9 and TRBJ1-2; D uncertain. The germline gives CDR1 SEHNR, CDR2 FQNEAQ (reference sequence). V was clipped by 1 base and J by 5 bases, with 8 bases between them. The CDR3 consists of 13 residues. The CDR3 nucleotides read TGTGCCAGCAGCTTAGTCACATCTTATGGCTACACCTTC. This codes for CASSLVTSYGYTF.

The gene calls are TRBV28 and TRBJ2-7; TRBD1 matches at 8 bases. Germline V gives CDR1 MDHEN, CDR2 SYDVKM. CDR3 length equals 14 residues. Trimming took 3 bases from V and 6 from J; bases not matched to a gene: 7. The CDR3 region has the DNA TGTGCCAGCAGTTTCCGGCCAGGGGGCGCCGAGCAGTACTTC. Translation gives CASSFRPGGAEQYF.

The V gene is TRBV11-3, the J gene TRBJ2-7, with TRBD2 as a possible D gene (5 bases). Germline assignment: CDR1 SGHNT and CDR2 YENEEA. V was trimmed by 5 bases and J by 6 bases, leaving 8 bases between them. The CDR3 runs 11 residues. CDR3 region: CASSPGGEQYF. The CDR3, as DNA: TGTGCCAGCAGCCCAGGAGGCGAGCAGTACTTC.

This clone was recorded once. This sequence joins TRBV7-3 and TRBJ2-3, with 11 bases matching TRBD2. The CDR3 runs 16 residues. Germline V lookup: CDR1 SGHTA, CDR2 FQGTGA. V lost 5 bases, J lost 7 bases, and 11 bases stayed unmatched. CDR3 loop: CASSPSSGGTFYTQYF. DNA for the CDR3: TGTGCCAGCAGCCCCTCTAGCGGGGGGACCTTTTATACGCAGTATTTT.

The CDR3: CASSFPGQGDYEQYF. CDR3 DNA: TGTGCCAGCAGCTTCCCGGGACAGGGAGACTACGAGCAGTACTTC. This chain uses TRBV11-2 with TRBJ2-7; TRBD1 agrees at 9 bases. With V trimmed by 3 bases and J by 3 bases, 6 bases remained unmatched. The CDR3 sequence is 15 residues long. Per the germline V gene, CDR1 is SGHAT and CDR2 is FQNNGV. Full variable domain (remainder filled in from reference TRBV11-2 and TRBJ2-7): EAGVAQSPRYKIIEKRQSVAFWCNPISGHATLYWYQQILGQGPKLLIQFQNNGVVDDSQLPKDRFSAERLKGVDSTLKIQPAKLEDSAVYLCASSFPGQGDYEQYFGPGTRLTVT.

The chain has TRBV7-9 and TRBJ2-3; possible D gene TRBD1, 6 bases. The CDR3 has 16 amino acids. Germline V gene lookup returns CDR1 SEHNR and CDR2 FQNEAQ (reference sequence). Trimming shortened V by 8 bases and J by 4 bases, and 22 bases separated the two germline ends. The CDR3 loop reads CASDRIGVGVPDTQYF. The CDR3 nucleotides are TGTGCCAGCGACAGGATAGGTGTCGGGGTTCCAGATACGCAGTATTTT.

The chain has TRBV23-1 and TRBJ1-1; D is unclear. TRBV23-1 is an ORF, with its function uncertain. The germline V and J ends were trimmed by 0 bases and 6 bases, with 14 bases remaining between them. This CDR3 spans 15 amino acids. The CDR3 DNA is TGCGCCAGCAGTCAATCTGCGGGTGATGGCGCTGAAGCTTTCTTT. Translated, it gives CASSQSAGDGAEAFF.

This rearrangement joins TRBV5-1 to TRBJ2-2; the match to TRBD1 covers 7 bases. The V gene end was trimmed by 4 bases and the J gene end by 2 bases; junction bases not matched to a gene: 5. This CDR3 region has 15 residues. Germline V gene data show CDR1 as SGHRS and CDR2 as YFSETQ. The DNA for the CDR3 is TGCGCCAGCAGCCATCGGGACAGCAACACCGGGGAGCTGTTTTTT. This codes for CASSHRDSNTGELFF. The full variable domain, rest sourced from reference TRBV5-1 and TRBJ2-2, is KAGVTQTPRYLIKTRGQQVTLSCSPISGHRSVSWYQQTPGQGLQFLFEYFSETQRNKGNFPGRFSGRQFSNSRSEMNVSTLELGDSALYLCASSHRDSNTGELFFGEGSRLTVL.

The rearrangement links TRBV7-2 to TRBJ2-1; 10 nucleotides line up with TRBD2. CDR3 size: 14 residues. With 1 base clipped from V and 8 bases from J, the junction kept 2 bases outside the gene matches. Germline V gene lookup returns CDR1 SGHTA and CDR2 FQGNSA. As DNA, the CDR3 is TGTGCCAGCAGCTTAGGGACTAGCGGCGATGAGCAGTTCTTC. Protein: CASSLGTSGDEQFF.

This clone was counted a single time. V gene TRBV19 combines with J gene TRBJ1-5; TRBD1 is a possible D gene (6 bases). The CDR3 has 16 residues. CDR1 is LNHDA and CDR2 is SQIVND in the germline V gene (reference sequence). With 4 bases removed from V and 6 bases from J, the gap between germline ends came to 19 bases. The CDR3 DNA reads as TGTGCCAGTAGTACGGTGGTACAGGGAAGGCGTCAGCCCCAGCATTTT. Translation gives CASSTVVQGRRQPQHF.

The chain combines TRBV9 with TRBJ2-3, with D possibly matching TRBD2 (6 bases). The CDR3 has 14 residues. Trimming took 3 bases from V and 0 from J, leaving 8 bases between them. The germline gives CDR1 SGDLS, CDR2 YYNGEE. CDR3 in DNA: TGTGCCAGCAGCGGCGGGGACAGCACAGATACGCAGTATTTT. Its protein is CASSGGDSTDTQYF.

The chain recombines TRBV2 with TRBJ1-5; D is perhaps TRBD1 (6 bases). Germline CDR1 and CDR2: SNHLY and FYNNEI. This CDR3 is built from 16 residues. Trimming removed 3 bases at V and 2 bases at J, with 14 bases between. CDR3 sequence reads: CASSDLRQAGNQPQHF. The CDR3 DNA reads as TGTGCCAGCAGTGATCTTCGACAGGCAGGCAATCAGCCCCAGCATTTT.

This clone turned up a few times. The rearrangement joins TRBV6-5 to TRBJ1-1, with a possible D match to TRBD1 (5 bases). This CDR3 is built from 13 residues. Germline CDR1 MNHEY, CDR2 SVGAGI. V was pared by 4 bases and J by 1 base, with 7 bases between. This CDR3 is CASSFRANTEAFF. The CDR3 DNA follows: TGTGCCAGCAGTTTCAGGGCGAACACTGAAGCTTTCTTT.

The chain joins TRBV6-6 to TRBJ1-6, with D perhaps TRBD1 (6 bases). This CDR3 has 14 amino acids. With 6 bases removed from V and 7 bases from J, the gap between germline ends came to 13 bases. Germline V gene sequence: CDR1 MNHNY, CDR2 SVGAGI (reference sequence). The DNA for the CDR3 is TGTGCCAGCAGCCGGGAGGGGGGAAATTCACCCCTCCACTTT. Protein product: CASSREGGNSPLHF.

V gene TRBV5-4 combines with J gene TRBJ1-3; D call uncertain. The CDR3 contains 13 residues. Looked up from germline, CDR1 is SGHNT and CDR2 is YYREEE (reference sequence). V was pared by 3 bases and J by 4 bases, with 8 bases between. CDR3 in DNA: TGTGCCAGCAGCTCCGCGGGCGGAAACACCATATATTTT. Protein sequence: CASSSAGGNTIYF.

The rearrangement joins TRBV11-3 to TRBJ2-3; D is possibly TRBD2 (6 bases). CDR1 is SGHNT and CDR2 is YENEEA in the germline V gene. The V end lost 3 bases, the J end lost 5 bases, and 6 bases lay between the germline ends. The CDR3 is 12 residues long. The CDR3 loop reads CASSFGGDTQYF. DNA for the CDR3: TGTGCCAGCAGCTTCGGGGGAGATACGCAGTATTTT.

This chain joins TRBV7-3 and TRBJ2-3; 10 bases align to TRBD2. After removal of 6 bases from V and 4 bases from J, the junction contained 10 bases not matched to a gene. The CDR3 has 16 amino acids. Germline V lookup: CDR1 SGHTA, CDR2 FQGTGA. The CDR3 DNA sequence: TGTGCCAGCAGTGCAGCGCTAGCGGGGGCGTCAGATACGCAGTATTTT. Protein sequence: CASSAALAGASDTQYF.

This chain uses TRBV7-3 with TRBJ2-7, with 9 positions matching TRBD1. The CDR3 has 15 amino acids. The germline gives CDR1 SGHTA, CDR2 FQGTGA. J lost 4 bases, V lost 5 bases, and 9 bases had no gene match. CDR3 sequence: CASSPSGTGLYEQYF. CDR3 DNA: TGTGCCAGCAGCCCGAGCGGGACAGGGCTGTACGAGCAGTACTTC.

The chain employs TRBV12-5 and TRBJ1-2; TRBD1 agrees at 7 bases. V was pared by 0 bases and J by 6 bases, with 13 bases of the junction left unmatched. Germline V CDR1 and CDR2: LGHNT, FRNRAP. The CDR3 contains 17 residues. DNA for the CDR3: TGTGCTAGTGGTTTGGTACTCGTGGACAGGCCGACTGATGGCTACACCTTC. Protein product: CASGLVLVDRPTDGYTF.

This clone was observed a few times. As DNA, the CDR3 is TGTGCCAGCAGCCATCCCCCACTAGCGGATTGGTACGAGCAGTACTTC. It encodes CASSHPPLADWYEQYF. The chain uses TRBV9 and TRBJ2-7; TRBD2 matches 8 bases. This CDR3 spans 16 amino acids. The V segment lost 4 bases and the J segment 4 bases; nucleotides outside the gene matches: 13. Germline V CDR1 and CDR2: SGDLS, YYNGEE.